The text below deals with one T cell receptor (beta chain). This record belongs to a study of a mutant IDH1 vaccine in newly diagnosed glioma. The assay was immunoSEQ multiplex PCR, and TCRdb's table has in-frame clones only and misses some. The sample yields tens of thousands of clones, 80% to 90% seen once. Time point described: baseline, week 1 (first vaccination visit). Stated treatment: pre-vaccination baseline after standard-of-care therapy. The CDR3 sequence is 14 residues long. With V trimmed by 5 bases and J by 8 bases, 7 bases remained unmatched. In germline, CDR1 is SGHDT, CDR2 YYEEEE. The chain recombines TRBV5-6 with TRBJ2-1; TRBD1 aligns across 10 bases. The sample was PBMCs, taken from a glioma patient treated with radiotherapy, temozolomide or both. The sequence derives from a man younger than 45 with glioma. CDR3 sequence: CASRPGTGVHEQFF. CDR3 DNA sequence: TGTGCCAGCAGACCCGGGACAGGGGTCCATGAGCAGTTCTTC.